The clone carrying this TCR beta chain has only one observation. This entry comes from a study of Tregs in tolerant kidney transplant recipients. TCRdb's copy holds only in-frame clones and misses some; the assay was immunoSEQ multiplex PCR. The data contain 75,000 to 85,000 clones, roughly 90% of them singletons. Trimming cost V 8 bases and J 7 bases, with 24 bases left between them. The CDR3 contains 17 residues. Per the germline V gene, CDR1 is MDHEN and CDR2 is SYDVKM. This sample comprised Tregs from blood, obtained before the transplant. The chain uses TRBV28 and TRBJ1-6; a possible D gene is TRBD1 (6 bases). The TCR comes from a human donor who received a combined kidney and bone marrow transplant. The CDR3 is CASHQITGFVGNSPLHF. In DNA form, the CDR3 reads TGTGCCAGCCACCAAATTACAGGGTTCGTCGGGAATTCACCCCTCCACTTT.